The clone carrying this T cell receptor (beta chain) was counted at least ten times. CDR3 size: 14 residues. Trimming removed 3 bases from V and 4 bases from J, with 11 bases in between. Germline V gives CDR1 KGHDR, CDR2 SFDVKD. Newly diagnosed hyperthyroidism patients aged 18 to 65 years had disease lasting under 2 months. It was around 10 ml of fresh peripheral blood that supplied the PBMCs. This record comes from a study of T cells in Graves' hyperthyroidism and ophthalmopathy. Regions amplified from RNA transcripts were the TCR beta CDR3 regions. Researchers ran a first-round RT-PCR on the TCR CDR3 using the HTBI primer set. TCRdb reprocessed the multiplex PCR reads via MiXCR and lists one record per CDR3 protein. The sample lists 500,000 to 550,000 distinct CDR3 sequences, less than 25% occurring once.

This chain joins TRBV24-1 and TRBJ1-2; D is perhaps TRBD1 (5 bases). This TCR was recovered from a man aged 18 to 35 with Graves' hyperthyroidism. Sequencing was carried out using blood. The CDR3 DNA follows: TGTGCCACCAGTGATCGACAGTTCCCCTATGGCTACACCTTC. This encodes CATSDRQFPYGYTF.